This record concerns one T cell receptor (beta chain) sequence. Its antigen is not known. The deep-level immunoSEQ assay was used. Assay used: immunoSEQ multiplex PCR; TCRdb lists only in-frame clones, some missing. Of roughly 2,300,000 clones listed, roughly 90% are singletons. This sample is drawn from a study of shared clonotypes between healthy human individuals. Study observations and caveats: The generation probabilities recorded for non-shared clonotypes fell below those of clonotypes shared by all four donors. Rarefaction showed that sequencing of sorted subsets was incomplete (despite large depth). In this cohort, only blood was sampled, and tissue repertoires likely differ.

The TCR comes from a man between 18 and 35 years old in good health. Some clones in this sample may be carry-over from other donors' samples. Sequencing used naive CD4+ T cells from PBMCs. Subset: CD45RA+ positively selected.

CDR3 in amino acids: CASSFSGPEDEQYF. The CDR3 coding sequence is TGTGCCAGCAGTTTTTCGGGCCCCGAGGATGAGCAGTACTTC. This chain uses TRBV28 with TRBJ2-7; D is ambiguous. Trimming took off 3 bases at V and 7 bases at J, with 16 bases between the two ends. This CDR3 is built from 14 residues. Per the germline V gene, CDR1 is MDHEN and CDR2 is SYDVKM. The complete variable domain, with remaining parts taken from reference TRBV28 and TRBJ2-7, reads DVKVTQSSRYLVKRTGEKVFLECVQDMDHENMFWYRQDPGLGLRLIYFSYDVKMKEKGDIPEGYSVSREKKERFSLILESASTNQTSMYLCASSFSGPEDEQYFGPGTRLTVT.